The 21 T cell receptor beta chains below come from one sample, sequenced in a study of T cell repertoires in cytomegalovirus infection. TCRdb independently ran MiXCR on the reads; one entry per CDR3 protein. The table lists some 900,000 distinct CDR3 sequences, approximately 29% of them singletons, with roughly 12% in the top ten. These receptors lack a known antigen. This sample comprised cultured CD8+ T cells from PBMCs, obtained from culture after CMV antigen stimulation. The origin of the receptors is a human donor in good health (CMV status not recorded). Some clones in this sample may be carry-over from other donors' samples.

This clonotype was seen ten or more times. The CDR3 region has the DNA TGTGCCAGCCAAGGCGGGGACGGGGGCTCTGGGGCCAACGTCCTGACTTTC. Protein sequence: CASQGGDGGSGANVLTF. The J gene is TRBJ2-6, the V gene TRBV7-8; weak D call: TRBD2 (6 bases). Per germline, CDR1 SGHVS and CDR2 FQNEAQ. V lost 8 bases and J 0 bases, leaving 17 bases between the germline ends. The CDR3 is 17 amino acids.

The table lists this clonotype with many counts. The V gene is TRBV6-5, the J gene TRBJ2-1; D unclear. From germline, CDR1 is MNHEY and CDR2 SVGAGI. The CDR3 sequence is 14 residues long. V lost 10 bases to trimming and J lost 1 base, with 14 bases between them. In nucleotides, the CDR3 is TGTGCCACGGGCCCAGGAATATCCTACAATGAGCAGTTCTTC. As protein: CATGPGISYNEQFF.

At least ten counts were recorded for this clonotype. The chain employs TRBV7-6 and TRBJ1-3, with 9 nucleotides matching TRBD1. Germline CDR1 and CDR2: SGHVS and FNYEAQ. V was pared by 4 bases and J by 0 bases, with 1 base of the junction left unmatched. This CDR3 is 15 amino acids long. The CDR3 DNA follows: TGTGCCAGCAGCTCGGACAGGGGCTCTGGAAACACCATATATTTT. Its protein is CASSSDRGSGNTIYF.

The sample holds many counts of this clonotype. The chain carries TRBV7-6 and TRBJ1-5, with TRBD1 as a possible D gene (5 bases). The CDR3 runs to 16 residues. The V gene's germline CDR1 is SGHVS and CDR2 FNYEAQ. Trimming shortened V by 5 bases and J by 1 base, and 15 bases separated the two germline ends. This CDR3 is CASSPGAGRSNQPQHF. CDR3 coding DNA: TGTGCCAGCAGCCCTGGGGCAGGGCGAAGCAATCAGCCCCAGCATTTT. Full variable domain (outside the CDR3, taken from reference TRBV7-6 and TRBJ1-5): GAGVSQSPRYKVTKRGQDVALRCDPISGHVSLYWYRQALGQGPEFLTYFNYEAQQDKSGLPNDRFSAERPEGSISTLTIQRTEQRDSAMYRCASSPGAGRSNQPQHFGDGTRLSIL.

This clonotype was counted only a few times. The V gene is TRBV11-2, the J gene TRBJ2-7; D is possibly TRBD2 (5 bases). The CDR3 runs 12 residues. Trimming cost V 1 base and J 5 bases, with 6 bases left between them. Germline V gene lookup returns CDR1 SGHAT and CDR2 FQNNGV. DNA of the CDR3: TGTGCCAGCAGCTTAGTCGGGGACGAGCAGTACGTC. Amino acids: CASSLVGDEQYV.

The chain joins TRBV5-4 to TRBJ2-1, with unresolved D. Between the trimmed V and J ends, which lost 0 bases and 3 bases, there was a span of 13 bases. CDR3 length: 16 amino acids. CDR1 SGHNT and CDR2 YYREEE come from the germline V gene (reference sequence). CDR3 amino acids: CASSLDLADIYNEQFF. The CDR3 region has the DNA TGTGCCAGCAGCTTGGACCTGGCAGATATCTACAATGAGCAGTTCTTC.

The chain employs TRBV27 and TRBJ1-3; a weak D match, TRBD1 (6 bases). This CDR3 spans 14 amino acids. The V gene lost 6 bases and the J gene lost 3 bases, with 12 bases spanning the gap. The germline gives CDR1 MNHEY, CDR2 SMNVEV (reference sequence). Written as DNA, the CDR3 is TGTGCCAGCAGAGTAACAGGGATTGGAAACACCATATATTTT. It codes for CASRVTGIGNTIYF.

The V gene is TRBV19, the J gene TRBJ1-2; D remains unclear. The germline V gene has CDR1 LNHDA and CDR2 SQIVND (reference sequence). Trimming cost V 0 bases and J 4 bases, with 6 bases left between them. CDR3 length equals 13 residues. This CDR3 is CASSIDPGYGYTF. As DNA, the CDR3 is TGTGCCAGTAGTATAGATCCAGGCTATGGCTACACCTTC.

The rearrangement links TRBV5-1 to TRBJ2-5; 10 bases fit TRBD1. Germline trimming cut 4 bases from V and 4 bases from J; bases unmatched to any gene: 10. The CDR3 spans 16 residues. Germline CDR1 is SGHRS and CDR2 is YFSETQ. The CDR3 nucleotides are TGCGCCAGCAGCAATGGACAGGGGGTTTTGGGAGAGACCCAGTACTTC. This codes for CASSNGQGVLGETQYF.

For the CDR3, the DNA is TGTGCCAGCAGTGAGCCAGACAGGGGGCGCCGCGACGAGCAGTACTTC. It codes for CASSEPDRGRRDEQYF. V usage is TRBV25-1 and J usage is TRBJ2-7; 10 positions match TRBD1. CDR3 length equals 16 residues. J gave up 5 bases and V 3 bases, and 10 bases lay outside the gene matches. Germline lookup yields CDR1 MGHDK and CDR2 SYGVNS.

Written as DNA, the CDR3 is TGTGCCAGCAGTTTTCCGAGAAAGGCCACAGATACGCAGTATTTT. Its translation is CASSFPRKATDTQYF. The chain joins TRBV12-3 or TRBV12-4 to TRBJ2-3; D gene unclear. V lost 3 bases, J lost 2 bases, and 12 bases lay in between. The CDR3 loop spans 15 amino acids.

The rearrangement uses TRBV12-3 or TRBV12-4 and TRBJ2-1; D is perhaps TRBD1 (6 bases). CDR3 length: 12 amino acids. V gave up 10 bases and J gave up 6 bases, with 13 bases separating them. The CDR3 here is CATATGRNEQFF. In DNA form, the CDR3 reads TGTGCCACCGCGACAGGACGCAATGAGCAGTTCTTC.

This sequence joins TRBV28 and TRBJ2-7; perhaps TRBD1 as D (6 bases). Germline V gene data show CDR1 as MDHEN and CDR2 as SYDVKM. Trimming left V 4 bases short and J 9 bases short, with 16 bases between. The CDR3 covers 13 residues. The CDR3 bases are TGTGCCAGCAGTTACGGTGCAGGGGTAGGGCAGTACGTC. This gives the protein CASSYGAGVGQYV.

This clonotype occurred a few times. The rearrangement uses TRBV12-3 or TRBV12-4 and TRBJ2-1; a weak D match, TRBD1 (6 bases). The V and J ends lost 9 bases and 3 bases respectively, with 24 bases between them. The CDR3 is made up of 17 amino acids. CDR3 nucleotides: TGTGCCAGTACTCCTACCTTAGGGGGAACACTCTACAATGAGCAGTTCTTC. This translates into CASTPTLGGTLYNEQFF.

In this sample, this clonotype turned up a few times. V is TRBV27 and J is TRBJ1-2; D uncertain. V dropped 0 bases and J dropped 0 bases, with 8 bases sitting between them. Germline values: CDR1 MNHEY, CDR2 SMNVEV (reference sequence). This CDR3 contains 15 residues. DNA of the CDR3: TGTGCCAGCAGTTTATCGAACAGCGCTAACTATGGCTACACCTTC. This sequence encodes CASSLSNSANYGYTF.

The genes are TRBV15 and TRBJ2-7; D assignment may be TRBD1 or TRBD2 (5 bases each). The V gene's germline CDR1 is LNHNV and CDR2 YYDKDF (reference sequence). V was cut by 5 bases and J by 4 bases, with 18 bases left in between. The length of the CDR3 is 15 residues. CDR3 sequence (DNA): TGTGCCACCAGCCACCGGGACGTCGGGATTTACGAGCAGTACTTC. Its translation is CATSHRDVGIYEQYF.

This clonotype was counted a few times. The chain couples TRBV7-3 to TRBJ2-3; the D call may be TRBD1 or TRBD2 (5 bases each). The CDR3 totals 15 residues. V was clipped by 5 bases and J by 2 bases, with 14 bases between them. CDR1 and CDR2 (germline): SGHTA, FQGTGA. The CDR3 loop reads CASSPGTGITDTQYF. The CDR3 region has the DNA TGTGCCAGCAGCCCTGGGACGGGTATCACAGATACGCAGTATTTT.

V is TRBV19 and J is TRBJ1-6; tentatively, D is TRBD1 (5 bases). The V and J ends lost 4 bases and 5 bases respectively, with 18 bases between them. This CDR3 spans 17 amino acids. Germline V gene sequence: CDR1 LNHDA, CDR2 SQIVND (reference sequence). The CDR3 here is CASSTNRDEKDNSPLHF. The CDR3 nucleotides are TGTGCCAGTAGTACCAACCGGGACGAAAAGGATAATTCACCCCTCCACTTT.

CDR3 bases: TGTGCTAGTGGTCCGGGGACATTGTACAATGAGCAGTTCTTC. This encodes CASGPGTLYNEQFF. The chain has TRBV12-5 and TRBJ2-1; maybe TRBD1 (6 bases). The CDR3 runs to 14 residues. Germline values: CDR1 LGHNT, CDR2 FRNRAP. The V end lost 5 bases, the J end lost 4 bases, and 12 bases lay between the germline ends.

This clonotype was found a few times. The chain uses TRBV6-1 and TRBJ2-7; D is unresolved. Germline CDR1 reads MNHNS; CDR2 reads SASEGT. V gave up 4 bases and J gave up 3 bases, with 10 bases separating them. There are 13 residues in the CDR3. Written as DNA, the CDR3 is TGTGCCAGCAGTGCGGAACTGGGCTACGAGCAGTACGTC. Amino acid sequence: CASSAELGYEQYV.

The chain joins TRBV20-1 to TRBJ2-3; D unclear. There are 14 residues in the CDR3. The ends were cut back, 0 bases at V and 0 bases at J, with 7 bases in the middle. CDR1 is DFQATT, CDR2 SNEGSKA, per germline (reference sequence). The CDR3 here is CSARDRSSTDTQYF. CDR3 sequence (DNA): TGCAGTGCTAGAGACAGGTCTAGCACAGATACGCAGTATTTT.